Listed below are T cell receptor beta chains from one sample, sequenced in a study of blood T cell repertoires in COVID-19. The repertoire was sequenced with immunoSEQ multiplex PCR; TCRdb's copy has only in-frame clones and lacks some. The data hold tens of thousands of clones, with roughly 89% observed a single time. Material: peripheral blood. These receptors originate from a human donor in a cohort sampled during active COVID-19. Each CDR3 is given with its conserved first and last residue. The D gene is left open where the match is weak. Clone size is shown for a subset of rows, as once, few, many or a class of expanded clone.

j_call d_call clone_size v_call cdr3_aa cdr3_nt
TRBJ2-4 NA once TRBV5-1 CASSPGRDVAKNIQYF TGCGCCAGCAGCCCAGGCAGGGATGTAGCCAAAAACATTCAGTACTTC
TRBJ2-7 TRBD2 NA TRBV27 CASTSGLAGAEQYF TGTGCCAGCACGTCGGGACTAGCGGGAGCTGAGCAGTACTTC
TRBJ2-3 NA few TRBV21-1 CASSKGRLAPRGTDTQYF TGTGCCAGCAGCAAAGGTCGTCTAGCGCCGAGGGGCACAGATACGCAGTATTTT
TRBJ1-1 TRBD1 once TRBV6-5 CASTRGQGNTEAFF TGTGCCAGCACCAGGGGACAGGGGAACACTGAAGCTTTCTTT
TRBJ1-6 NA once TRBV19 CASSTSQGSSYNSPLHF TGTGCCAGTAGTACCTCCCAGGGGAGCTCCTATAATTCACCCCTCCACTTT
TRBJ2-3 NA NA TRBV11-3 CASSRSGPTDTQYF TGTGCCAGCAGCAGAAGCGGACCCACAGATACGCAGTATTTT
TRBJ1-3 NA NA TRBV15 CATSRNSKSSGNTIYF TGTGCCACCAGCAGAAACTCCAAGAGCTCTGGAAACACCATATATTTT
TRBJ2-5 NA NA TRBV9 CASSVDRARETQYF TGTGCCAGCAGCGTAGACAGGGCCAGGGAGACCCAGTACTTC
TRBJ2-3 NA NA TRBV7-2 CASSPQPRGGDTQYF TGTGCCAGCAGCCCACAACCCAGGGGTGGAGATACGCAGTATTTT
TRBJ2-7 TRBD2 NA TRBV15 CATSSRGVDSYEQYF TGTGCCACCAGCAGCCGGGGGGTAGACTCCTACGAGCAGTACTTC
TRBJ2-7 NA NA TRBV3-1/TRBV3-2 CASSLRVGEQYF TGTGCCAGCAGCCTCCGGGTTGGGGAGCAGTACTTC
TRBJ2-1 TRBD2 NA TRBV4-2 CASSQQGTSGEQFF TGTGCCAGCAGCCAACAAGGGACTAGCGGCGAGCAGTTCTTC
TRBJ2-3 NA NA TRBV15 CATETTGTDTQYF TGTGCCACCGAAACGACTGGCACAGATACGCAGTATTTT
TRBJ2-2 TRBD1 NA TRBV5-1 CASSDRGSGELFF TGCGCCAGCAGCGACAGGGGCTCCGGGGAGCTGTTTTTT
TRBJ2-1 NA NA TRBV14 CASSQLSGSYNEQFF TGTGCCAGCAGCCAATTAAGCGGCTCCTACAATGAGCAGTTCTTC
TRBJ1-3 NA NA TRBV9 CASSVEQTTSGNTIYF TGTGCCAGCAGCGTAGAACAGACTACCTCTGGAAACACCATATATTTT
TRBJ2-4 TRBD1 NA TRBV28 CASSFPGQRNIQYF TGTGCCAGCAGTTTCCCGGGACAGCGAAACATTCAGTACTTC
TRBJ2-7 NA NA TRBV11-1 CASSLATVSYEQYF TGTGCCAGCAGCTTGGCCACAGTATCCTACGAGCAGTACTTC
TRBJ2-5 TRBD2 NA TRBV6-2/TRBV6-3 CASSYPLAGGQETQYF TGTGCCAGCAGTTACCCCCTAGCGGGGGGCCAAGAGACCCAGTACTTC
TRBJ2-2 TRBD1 NA TRBV19 CASRPPYRGRGELFF TGTGCCAGTAGACCCCCCTACAGGGGGCGAGGGGAGCTGTTTTTT
TRBJ2-7 TRBD2 few TRBV10-3 CAISELRLAGSYEQYF TGTGCCATCAGTGAGTTGCGACTAGCGGGCTCCTACGAGCAGTACTTC
TRBJ2-3 NA NA TRBV27 CASSLSLAPDTQYF TGTGCCAGCAGTTTATCACTAGCCCCAGATACGCAGTATTTT
TRBJ2-3 NA NA TRBV11-2 CASSPVEGPLTDTQYF TGTGCCAGCAGCCCAGTGGAGGGGCCACTCACAGATACGCAGTATTTT
TRBJ2-6 TRBD2 NA TRBV5-6 CASSPLAGVSSGANVLTF TGTGCCAGCAGCCCCCTCGCGGGGGTGAGCTCTGGGGCCAACGTCCTGACTTTC
TRBJ1-3 TRBD1 NA TRBV4-1 CASSQDPLDRAGSGNTIYF TGCGCCAGCAGCCAAGATCCCCTAGACAGGGCAGGCTCTGGAAACACCATATATTTT
TRBJ2-2 TRBD2 NA TRBV24-1 CATSDLTSGRASGELFF TGTGCCACCAGTGATTTGACTAGCGGGAGGGCGAGCGGGGAGCTGTTTTTT
TRBJ2-1 NA NA TRBV29-1 CSVGPGPFDSYNEQFF TGCAGCGTCGGCCCGGGTCCCTTCGACAGTTACAATGAGCAGTTCTTC
TRBJ2-7 NA NA TRBV7-2 CASSLTGSRYEQYF TGTGCCAGCAGCTTAACCGGGAGCCGTTACGAGCAGTACTTC
TRBJ1-1 TRBD1 NA TRBV4-1 CASSQDGQGNEAFF TGCGCCAGCAGCCAAGACGGACAGGGGAATGAAGCTTTCTTT
TRBJ2-2 TRBD2 NA TRBV6-4 CASSESGGAGTGELFF TGTGCCAGCAGTGAGAGCGGGGGGGCCGGCACCGGGGAGCTGTTTTTT
TRBJ2-5 NA NA TRBV25-1 CASSVMETQYF TGTGCCAGCAGTGTCATGGAGACCCAGTACTTC
TRBJ2-1 TRBD2 NA TRBV28 CASSLMFSGLAGGGGVNEQFF TGTGCCAGCAGTTTAATGTTCTCGGGACTAGCGGGAGGCGGGGGTGTGAATGAGCAGTTCTTC
TRBJ2-1 TRBD2 NA TRBV27 CASSLGGLAAYSSYNEQFF TGTGCCAGCAGTTTAGGGGGACTAGCGGCCTATAGCTCCTACAATGAGCAGTTCTTC
TRBJ2-2 TRBD1 NA TRBV9 CASRGQGRTGELFF TGTGCCAGCAGGGGACAGGGCCGAACCGGGGAGCTGTTTTTT
TRBJ2-6 TRBD2 NA TRBV5-1 CASSLAGGQGANVLTF TGCGCCAGCAGCTTAGCGGGGGGGCAAGGGGCCAACGTCCTGACTTTC
TRBJ1-2 TRBD1 NA TRBV2 CASRPGQGSNYGYTF TGTGCCAGCAGGCCGGGACAGGGGTCCAACTATGGCTACACCTTC
TRBJ2-3 TRBD2 few TRBV5-1 CASSLVGSGGPTDTQYF TGCGCCAGCAGCTTGGTAGGCAGCGGGGGACCCACAGATACGCAGTATTTT
TRBJ1-2 NA NA TRBV19 CASSMSSSIDRGYTF TGTGCCAGTAGTATGAGCTCGAGCATTGATCGGGGCTACACCTTC
TRBJ1-1 NA NA TRBV6-6 CASKKDSLNTEAFF TGTGCCAGCAAGAAGGACTCCTTGAACACTGAAGCTTTCTTT
TRBJ2-1 TRBD1 NA TRBV29-1 CSILRTGNEQFF TGCAGCATACTCCGGACAGGCAATGAGCAGTTCTTC
TRBJ1-5 TRBD1 few TRBV2 CASRQDRDGNQPQHF TGTGCCAGCAGACAAGACAGGGATGGCAATCAGCCCCAGCATTTT
TRBJ1-2 NA NA TRBV18 CASRAPGGPNYGYTF TGTGCCAGCCGCGCCCCTGGGGGCCCTAACTATGGCTACACCTTC
TRBJ2-7 TRBD2 NA TRBV11-2 CASSLARTSGREYEQYF TGTGCCAGCAGCTTAGCCCGGACTAGCGGGAGGGAGTACGAGCAGTACTTC
TRBJ1-2 NA NA TRBV2 CASRQGNYGYTF TGTGCCAGCAGGCAGGGAAACTATGGCTACACCTTC
TRBJ1-1 NA NA TRBV12-3/TRBV12-4 CASTKTRNTEAFF TGTGCCAGCACCAAAACCAGGAACACTGAAGCTTTCTTT
TRBJ1-1 NA NA TRBV6-1 CASSGARGWGMNTEAFF TGTGCCAGCAGTGGGGCCAGGGGATGGGGTATGAACACTGAAGCTTTCTTT
TRBJ2-5 TRBD1 NA TRBV6-2/TRBV6-3 CASSPGTGGFVKETQYF TGTGCCAGCAGCCCCGGGACAGGGGGCTTTGTGAAAGAGACCCAGTACTTC
TRBJ2-5 NA NA TRBV28 CASSFVWGLRETQYF TGTGCCAGCAGTTTCGTTTGGGGGCTCCGGGAGACCCAGTACTTC
TRBJ1-1 NA NA TRBV29-1 CSVEGQRLNTEAFF TGCAGCGTTGAAGGACAGAGATTAAACACTGAAGCTTTCTTT
TRBJ1-2 TRBD1 NA TRBV7-2 CASSRYRGDYGYTF TGTGCCAGCAGCCGCTACAGGGGGGACTATGGCTACACCTTC
TRBJ2-7 NA NA TRBV7-8 CASSFGQSYEQYF TGTGCCAGCAGCTTTGGACAGTCCTACGAGCAGTACTTC
TRBJ1-1 NA NA TRBV4-3 CASSLTRGTEAFF TGCGCCAGCAGCCTTACGCGGGGGACTGAAGCTTTCTTT
TRBJ1-2 TRBD1 NA TRBV29-1 CSALGTGVRGYTF TGCAGCGCCCTCGGGACAGGGGTTCGTGGCTACACCTTC
TRBJ2-1 TRBD1 NA TRBV5-1 CASSPDRDEQFF TGCGCCAGCAGCCCCGACAGGGATGAGCAGTTCTTC
TRBJ2-3 TRBD1 NA TRBV5-1 CASSLGPGGISDTQYF TGCGCCAGCAGCTTGGGACCAGGGGGAATCTCAGATACGCAGTATTTT